Following are 27 T cell receptor beta chains from one sample sequenced in a study of cytomegalovirus exposure and HLA in healthy donors (dated by TCRdb to about 2017). The library was prepared using the immunoSEQ multiplex PCR assay. For the multiplex PCR, a mixture combining 60 forward primers for TCR Vbeta segments and 13 reverse primers for TCR Jbeta segments was used. TCRdb stores this immuneACCESS table with in-frame sequences only. Part of the clones is absent; in the studies checked, under half of the shortfall reflects unresolved V genes, and no reason is known for the rest. Present in this sample are about 130,000 clones, 65% to 85% of which were seen just once. The top ten hold approximately 1.2% of the sample. The sample taken for sequencing was PBMCs. These receptor sequences come from a man aged 50 to 60 in good health and CMV-seronegative.

This clone has only one observation. J is TRBJ1-5 and V is TRBV6-6; no reliable D call. CDR3 size: 14 residues. Germline lookup yields CDR1 MNHNY and CDR2 SVGAGI (reference sequence). V was clipped by 2 bases and J by 6 bases, with 11 bases between them. CDR3 in DNA: TGTGCCAGCAGTTACCGGGGAGAGAGTCAGCCCCAGCATTTT. This encodes CASSYRGESQPQHF.

This clone was seen more than once but under ten times. The gene calls are TRBV2 and TRBJ1-3, with a weak D call TRBD1 (6 bases). Germline V gene sequence: CDR1 SNHLY, CDR2 FYNNEI. V was clipped by 1 base and J by 4 bases, with 11 bases between them. CDR3 length equals 15 residues. CDR3 amino acids: CASSEEGVGGNTIYF. CDR3 in DNA: TGTGCCAGCAGTGAAGAGGGGGTGGGAGGAAACACCATATATTTT.

CDR3 in amino acids: CASSSKDTSSYNEQFF. The CDR3 DNA is TGTGCCAGCAGCTCCAAGGACACCAGCTCCTACAATGAGCAGTTCTTC. The V and J genes are TRBV7-9 and TRBJ2-1; a weak D match, TRBD1 (5 bases). Germline-derived CDR1 and CDR2 are SEHNR and FQNEAQ (reference sequence). Deletions cut 4 bases from V and 0 bases from J, with 13 bases between. The CDR3 covers 16 residues.

In its sample, this clone was seen once. The chain employs TRBV19 and TRBJ1-5; unclear D gene. Trimming removed 8 bases from V and 3 bases from J, with 8 bases in between. Germline V CDR1 and CDR2: LNHDA, SQIVND (reference sequence). CDR3 length: 12 amino acids. In DNA form, the CDR3 reads TGTGCCAGTGCGGGCCTCAATCAGCCCCAGCATTTT. This codes for CASAGLNQPQHF.

This rearrangement joins TRBV29-1 to TRBJ1-2; D not certain. CDR1 and CDR2 from the germline V gene are SQVTM and ANQGSEA. This CDR3 region has 17 residues. V lost 5 bases, J lost 4 bases, and 26 bases lay in between. In DNA, the CDR3 is TGCAGCGTTCGGAATCGGAACACGGGTGCCTGGCTCTATGGCTACACCTTC. Its protein is CSVRNRNTGAWLYGYTF.

The sample holds many counts of this clone. The chain links TRBV7-2 to TRBJ2-7; maybe TRBD1 (5 bases). CDR1 is SGHTA and CDR2 is FQGNSA in the germline V gene. The CDR3 sequence is 12 residues long. The V gene lost 5 bases and the J gene lost 6 bases, with 11 bases spanning the gap. This CDR3 is CASSGRTSEQYF. In DNA, the CDR3 is TGTGCCAGCAGCGGCCGGACATCCGAGCAGTACTTC.

There are a few counts of this clone. J is TRBJ2-1 and V is TRBV5-1; a possible D gene is TRBD2 (7 bases). The CDR3 spans 16 residues. The V gene's germline CDR1 is SGHRS and CDR2 YFSETQ. V lost 0 bases and J lost 3, with 13 bases in between. The CDR3 coding sequence is TGCGCCAGCAGCTTGGGGGGCGGGGGCAGCTACAATGAGCAGTTCTTC. This codes for CASSLGGGGSYNEQFF.

The chain couples TRBV7-2 to TRBJ2-1, with D maybe TRBD2 (6 bases). From germline, CDR1 is SGHTA and CDR2 FQGNSA. Trimming removed 0 bases from V and 9 bases from J, with 12 bases in between. This CDR3 spans 14 amino acids. The DNA for the CDR3 is TGTGCCAGCAGCTTAGCGGGAAACGGGGGTGAGCAGTTCTTC. This codes for CASSLAGNGGEQFF.

The genes are TRBV19 and TRBJ2-7; 8 bases align to TRBD1. Germline values: CDR1 LNHDA, CDR2 SQIVND (reference sequence). The length of the CDR3 is 13 residues. The junction had 6 bases not matched to a gene; V was cut back by 6 bases and J by 5 bases. CDR3 in amino acids: CASRNRGADEQYF. The CDR3 nucleotides read TGTGCCAGTAGGAACAGGGGGGCGGACGAGCAGTACTTC.

This rearrangement joins TRBV19 to TRBJ1-2; TRBD1 is a possible D gene (6 bases). CDR3 size: 18 residues. Trimming cost V 3 bases and J 0 bases, with 20 bases left between them. The germline CDR1 and CDR2 sequences are LNHDA and SQIVND (reference sequence). The CDR3 protein is CASSILPGTTPANYGYTF. The CDR3 coding sequence is TGTGCCAGTAGTATTCTACCGGGGACAACCCCAGCTAACTATGGCTACACCTTC.

The V gene is TRBV4-3, the J gene TRBJ2-2, with TRBD2 identical over 9 bases. V lost 4 bases, J lost 3 bases, and 12 bases stayed unmatched. Germline CDR1 is LGHNA and CDR2 is YSLEER. This CDR3 is built from 18 residues. This CDR3 reads CASSPRLGVAGDTGELFF. CDR3 nucleotides: TGCGCCAGCAGCCCCAGACTCGGGGTAGCGGGGGACACCGGGGAGCTGTTTTTT.

The chain couples TRBV6-5 to TRBJ2-1; possibly TRBD2 for D (6 bases). Trimming pared 0 bases from V and 10 bases from J, leaving 13 bases between. Germline-derived CDR1 and CDR2 are MNHEY and SVGAGI. This CDR3 is 14 amino acids long. The CDR3 region is CASSYSGLLEEQFF. In DNA form, the CDR3 reads TGTGCCAGCAGTTACTCGGGACTCCTTGAGGAGCAGTTCTTC.

This clone occurred a few times. The chain couples TRBV5-1 to TRBJ2-4; 8 bases map to TRBD1. There are 15 residues in the CDR3. Trimming removed 4 bases from V and 3 bases from J; junction bases left unmatched: 6. The germline V gene encodes CDR1 SGHRS and CDR2 YFSETQ. As DNA, the CDR3 is TGCGCCAGCAGCACGACAGGGGTTGACAAAAACATTCAGTACTTC. Protein sequence: CASSTTGVDKNIQYF.

The table lists this clone with a few counts. The chain has TRBV10-1 and TRBJ2-3; TRBD1 aligns across 7 bases. Germline V CDR1 and CDR2: WNHNN, SYGVQD (reference sequence). The CDR3 has 13 residues. J was trimmed by 6 bases and V by 4 bases; bases with no gene match: 4. The CDR3 is CASSGDSADTQYF. In DNA, the CDR3 is TGCGCCAGCAGTGGGGACAGTGCGGATACGCAGTATTTT.

Concerning this clone: Since no conserved phenylalanine or tryptophan closes the CDR3, a read error is the likely cause. J is TRBJ2-3 and V is TRBV5-1, with 13 nucleotides matching TRBD2. CDR1 SGHRS and CDR2 YFSETQ come from the germline V gene. V dropped 4 bases and J dropped 5; count of bases not matched to a gene: 4. The CDR3 covers 15 residues. CDR3 in DNA: TGCGCCAGCAGCCCAAGGACTAGCGGGAGAGATACGCAGTATCTT. The encoded protein is CASSPRTSGRDTQYL.

The J gene is TRBJ1-5, the V gene TRBV6-1, with a possible D match to TRBD1 (6 bases). Deletions cut 8 bases from V and 4 bases from J, with 18 bases between. The CDR3 is 15 residues long. Germline lookup yields CDR1 MNHNS and CDR2 SASEGT. The CDR3 reads CASSGDPTGNQPQHF. CDR3 nucleotide sequence: TGTGCCAGCTCAGGGGATCCGACAGGAAATCAGCCCCAGCATTTT.

This clone was observed a few times. CDR3 loop: CASSLGGYPFGANVLTF. CDR3 bases: TGTGCCAGCAGCTTGGGAGGATACCCGTTCGGGGCCAACGTCCTGACTTTC. The V gene is TRBV5-4, the J gene TRBJ2-6; unclear D gene. V lost 0 bases and J lost 4, with 14 bases in between. This CDR3 region has 17 residues. The V gene's germline CDR1 is SGHNT and CDR2 YYREEE (reference sequence).

The chain joins TRBV11-3 to TRBJ2-5; D gene uncertain. The CDR3 is 14 amino acids. Trimming took off 1 base at V and 1 base at J, with 7 bases between the two ends. Germline V CDR1 and CDR2: SGHNT, YENEEA. The CDR3 DNA follows: TGTGCCAGCAGCTTAGGAGGCAGCCAAGAGACCCAGTACTTC. Its protein is CASSLGGSQETQYF.

In DNA form, the CDR3 reads TGTGCTAGTGGTCCAACTAGCGGGACCGTCGAGCAGTACTTC. Its protein is CASGPTSGTVEQYF. V and J are TRBV12-5 and TRBJ2-7; 10 bases line up with TRBD2. The junction had 7 bases not matched to a gene; V was cut back by 5 bases and J by 6 bases. CDR1 LGHNT and CDR2 FRNRAP come from the germline V gene. The CDR3 has 14 amino acids. The whole variable domain, filled in from reference TRBV12-5 and TRBJ2-7, reads DARVTQTPRHKVTEMGQEVTMRCQPILGHNTVFWYRQTMMQGLELLAYFRNRAPLDDSGMPKDRFSAEMPDATLATLKIQPSEPRDSAVYFCASGPTSGTVEQYFGPGTRLTVT.

The chain uses TRBV5-4 and TRBJ2-1, with a tentative D call TRBD2 (6 bases). Trimming removed 3 bases at V and 10 bases at J, with 14 bases between. This CDR3 has 13 amino acids. Germline V gene data show CDR1 as SGHNT and CDR2 as YYREEE (reference sequence). CDR3 residues: CASSWGLSAEQFF. In DNA form, the CDR3 reads TGTGCCAGCAGCTGGGGACTCTCAGCCGAGCAGTTCTTC.

V is TRBV11-2 and J is TRBJ2-7; 7 bases are shared with TRBD2. Trimming took 2 bases from V and 0 from J; bases not matched to a gene: 1. From germline, CDR1 is SGHAT and CDR2 FQNNGV. The CDR3 spans 14 residues. Here the CDR3 reads CASSLRTSSYEQYF. DNA of the CDR3: TGTGCCAGCAGCTTACGGACTAGCTCCTACGAGCAGTACTTC. The full variable domain, in which reference TRBV11-2 and TRBJ2-7 provide the parts outside the CDR3, is EAGVAQSPRYKIIEKRQSVAFWCNPISGHATLYWYQQILGQGPKLLIQFQNNGVVDDSQLPKDRFSAERLKGVDSTLKIQPAKLEDSAVYLCASSLRTSSYEQYFGPGTRLTVT.

This clone was seen a handful of times. The rearrangement joins TRBV10-3 to TRBJ1-3; D possibly corresponds to TRBD1 (5 bases). The germline gives CDR1 ENHRY, CDR2 SYGVKD. Between the trimmed V and J ends, which lost 5 bases and 0 bases, there was a span of 17 bases. The CDR3 spans 17 residues. The CDR3: CAISLQKGLLSGNTIYF. CDR3 DNA sequence: TGTGCCATCAGTCTCCAGAAGGGACTTCTCTCTGGAAACACCATATATTTT.

The chain couples TRBV15 to TRBJ1-2, with TRBD1 identical over 7 bases. CDR1 and CDR2 from the germline V gene are LNHNV and YYDKDF (reference sequence). The V segment lost 6 bases and the J segment 3 bases; nucleotides outside the gene matches: 10. The CDR3 extends over 15 amino acids. The DNA for the CDR3 is TGTGCCACCAGTACAGGGACAGTGGGCGACTATGGCTACACCTTC. Protein product: CATSTGTVGDYGYTF.

The chain is built from TRBV6-6 and TRBJ1-5; 10 bases match TRBD1. CDR3 size: 14 residues. The V segment lost 6 bases and the J segment 4 bases; nucleotides outside the gene matches: 3. Germline V CDR1 and CDR2: MNHNY, SVGAGI (reference sequence). The CDR3 sequence: CASSRGQGNQPQHF. The CDR3 coding sequence is TGTGCCAGCAGCCGGGGACAGGGGAATCAGCCCCAGCATTTT.

V and J are TRBV5-4 and TRBJ2-4; maybe TRBD1 (6 bases). Per germline, CDR1 SGHNT and CDR2 YYREEE (reference sequence). V was clipped by 5 bases and J by 3 bases, with 12 bases between them. There are 14 residues in the CDR3. The DNA of the CDR3 is TGTGCCAGCAGTTTAAGGACAGTCAAAAACATTCAGTACTTC. Translating gives CASSLRTVKNIQYF. Supplemented by reference TRBV5-4 and TRBJ2-4, the full variable domain reads ETGVTQSPTHLIKTRGQQVTLRCSSQSGHNTVSWYQQALGQGPQFIFQYYREEENGRGNFPPRFSGLQFPNYSSELNVNALELDDSALYLCASSLRTVKNIQYFGAGTRLSVL.

This rearrangement joins TRBV6-5 to TRBJ2-3, with D perhaps matching TRBD2 (6 bases). The CDR3 consists of 14 residues. V dropped 2 bases and J dropped 6 bases, with 12 bases sitting between them. Germline-derived CDR1 and CDR2 are MNHEY and SVGAGI. For the CDR3, the DNA is TGTGCCAGCAGTTACCGGGGGAGTGGGGATACGCAGTATTTT. Translated, it gives CASSYRGSGDTQYF.

The rearrangement uses TRBV5-4 and TRBJ2-7, with 11 bases identical to TRBD2. Germline V gene data show CDR1 as SGHNT and CDR2 as YYREEE (reference sequence). CDR3 length equals 15 residues. With V trimmed by 3 bases and J by 4 bases, 6 bases remained unmatched. CDR3 region: CASSSGTSGNYEQYF. The CDR3 DNA reads TGTGCCAGCAGCTCCGGGACTAGCGGAAATTACGAGCAGTACTTC.